This T cell receptor (beta chain) appears in the sequencing data of a study of cytomegalovirus exposure and HLA in healthy donors (dated by TCRdb to the late 2010s). With regard to the full study: An earlier analysis of approximately 640 of the donors reported approximately 290 Gb of sequence data and 100 million to 140 million unique TCR beta sequences from about 179 million T cells. A later genetic analysis took genome-wide SNP genotypes for about three fifths of the 666 donors and used that subset as a discovery cohort. Donor age, sex, ethnicity and CMV serostatus were compiled together with the repertoire data. Typing coverage varied by locus: roughly 620-640 donors for A, B, C, DRB1 and DQB1; under 550 for DQA1; around 610 for DPA1; roughly 470 for DPB1. Rather than drawing on any new phenotypic data, the later analysis identified candidate immune exposures from TCR beta sequences and the way those sequences occurred across donors. In a later analysis, previously published TCR beta repertoires from 500 to 750 donors were re-analyzed and high-resolution HLA genotyping was added so that TCR occurrence patterns could be studied. About 300 gigabases of sequencing data and approximately 93 million unique TCR sequences were included in an early release covering under 650 HLA-typed donors. An earlier analysis of approximately 500 of the donors applied high-throughput TCR beta sequencing to assess whether each TCR beta V gene segment acted as functional or pseudogenic. Across some 400 genotyped donors of the cohort, an average of approximately 220,000 unique TCR beta nucleotide sequences per donor were sequenced, and roughly a sixth of those sequences were non-productive. Of the roughly 410 genotyped donors, roughly 80% were placed in the genetic ancestry cluster associated with self-reported Caucasian donors. All discovery cohort repertoires had been generated using a single sequencing platform. In addition to the first cohort of 666 subjects, a separate validation cohort of under 150 different subjects was used. The study used immunosequencing to profile the T cell repertoires of 600 to 850 subjects and linked those repertoires to cytomegalovirus serostatus. Several DR-DQ haplotypes were handled as single units for association and clustering because linkage in the cohort was strong. HLA typing included class I and class II loci at four-digit resolution. The aim of the study was to test whether cataloging public T cell receptors could identify signatures of past pathogen exposure. To predict cytomegalovirus infection status, the study combined high-throughput TCR immunosequencing, statistical association of individual TCRs with disease status, and machine learning. The paper as a whole reports these results and caveats: The only immune exposure information available for the cohort was CMV serostatus. Linkage disequilibrium might explain the correlated functional status among segregating V segments, but an unknown experimental factor could not be excluded. When HLA alleles, especially DR and DQ, strongly co-occurred, attributing TCR associations to individual alleles was difficult. Compared with the roughly 700-donor mean, donors in an Asian-associated ancestry cluster had fewer N-insertions in productive TCRs, according to a later genetic analysis. In a later genetic analysis, a missense DCLRE1C variant was associated with V-gene and J-gene trimming of TCR beta chains, and the association was replicated in an independent cohort. A further reported finding was that TCR beta sequences accurately predicted the HLA-A and HLA-B alleles for most subjects in the first cohort. The authors suggested that the approach could potentially be generalized to other disease states and immunological phenotypes. Across donors, most TCR sequences were observed very rarely, whereas some public TCRs were present in many individuals. In a later analysis, around 17,000 TCR beta sequences were associated with specific HLA alleles at a false discovery rate of 0.05. According to a later analysis, most CMV-associated TCR beta chains appeared to be HLA-restricted, and the HLA associations seemed to be driven largely by CMV exposure. Because counts were too low, roughly 16 rarely observed V segments, including chromosome 9 orphons, were excluded from the earlier analysis of 587 of the donors. Three of the identified cytomegalovirus-associated TCR beta chains were confirmed in vitro to be specific for cytomegalovirus antigens. In a later analysis, HLA-associated TCR beta chains were found to be more clonally expanded and to have lower generation probabilities than equally common non-associated chains. HLA typing was unavailable for some donors at each locus, so association tests used only the typed subset. This cohort had only TCR beta chains sequenced, and the lack of alpha or paired-chain data limited which features could be detected. In an earlier analysis of around 600 of the donors, most TCR beta V segments were observed in productive rearrangements about 90% or about 30% of the time, broadly matching IMGT annotations. The study gave a list of roughly 150 TCR beta chains associated with cytomegalovirus. A group of highly shared sequence variants was considered likely to be a technical artifact of the sequencing pipeline. Some IMGT-functional V segments, including TRBV6-2 and TRBV6-3, could not be distinguished by the 87-base-pair reads and were therefore excluded. In a later analysis, TCR association rates were found to vary across HLA loci, with the most associated TCRs seen for DRB1 alleles and the fewest for HLA-C alleles. In a later analysis, several top co-occurrence clusters were reported to appear linked to parvovirus B19, influenza, CMV and Epstein-Barr virus. Cytomegalovirus status was reported to be diagnosed by the classifier with high specificity and sensitivity in both the original and validation cohorts. Roughly uniform sequencing depth across donors was assumed in presence/absence analyses, although this assumption may not hold.

The cohort consisted of hundreds of healthy bone marrow donors. At the time of sampling, all cohort members were nominally healthy, though unrecorded immune exposures were likely present. The donor was CMV seronegative and belonged to the group of 352 seronegative cohort members. Every donor gave a peripheral blood sample, and the peripheral blood mononuclear cells from that sample were used for TCR beta sequencing. The Qiagen DNeasy Blood Extraction Kit was used to extract genomic DNA from the blood cell samples. Receptor libraries were prepared by the immunoSEQ multiplex PCR assay. The multiplex PCR relied on a mix of 60 forward primers for TCR Vbeta segments and 13 reverse primers for TCR Jbeta segments. Amplification of the CDR3 region of rearranged TCR beta genes was performed with a multiplex PCR assay on genomic DNA. The amplified TCR beta libraries were sequenced on the Illumina HiSeq System as 87-base-pair reads. In the original analysis: Across the 600 to 700 repertoires, a later analysis counted approximately 83 million unique TCR beta chains, 8.5 million to 12 million of which were shared by at least two donors. Raw reads were error-corrected and collapsed into unique sequences by a nearest-neighbor algorithm in which closely related sequences were merged to remove PCR and sequencing errors. CDR3 sequences were aligned to IMGT reference sequences to assign V, D and J gene segments. For a sequence to be retained, at least a six-nucleotide match to both a V gene segment and a J gene segment was required. Rearrangements were called productive when the CDR3 lacked stop codons and stayed in frame with V and J; all others were non-productive. Following IMGT convention, CDR3 was defined as the stretch from the second conserved V-encoded cysteine up to the conserved J-encoded phenylalanine. In an earlier analysis of some 550 of the donors, sequences lacking an unambiguous match to a single V gene segment were excluded. In an earlier analysis of some 590 of the donors, a V segment was called functional when productive rearrangements were above 56.7%, and segregating when the standard deviation between donors exceeded 5%. A statistical classification framework was developed to diagnose cytomegalovirus status using the catalog of TCR beta chain sequences. In a later analysis, TCR nucleotide sequences were compared against IMGT/GENE-DB human TR gene sequences so that V and J genes could be assigned. The TCRdist pipeline was used in a later analysis to assign CDR3 sequences and most-parsimonious VDJ recombination scenarios. In a later analysis, every TCR beta chain was defined by the combination of its CDR3 amino acid sequence and its V-gene family, and reads without a unique V-gene family were dropped. To address suspected cross-contamination and a sequencing artifact, a later analysis removed over 500 highly shared, low-generation-probability nucleotide sequences. For each public chain, a later analysis derived a clonal expansion index from normalized ranks of inferred template counts within each repertoire. In a later analysis, generation probabilities were computed with a VDJ recombination model fitted to out-of-frame rearrangements, and the resulting probabilities were checked against IGoR. Hypergeometric tests were used in a later analysis to score TCR-TCR, TCR-HLA and TCR-CMV co-occurrence, with a repertoire-size bias correction applied to the TCR pairs. In a later analysis, false discovery rates were estimated by permuting HLA or CMV assignments 20 times. In a later analysis, co-occurring TCRs were grouped using DBSCAN, with TCRdist sequence similarity added in when clustering inside HLA-allele-positive subsets. Co-occurrence clustering excluded repertoires with fewer than 30,000 or more than 120,000 public chains, plus five with anomalous nucleotide sharing. Sourced from immuneACCESS, this table was stored by TCRdb with only in-frame sequences that have V and J called. A share of the clones is absent; for the studies checked, an unresolved V gene accounts for under half, and the remainder has no known explanation. V, J and clone size reflect that table, while D and trimming were determined from the DNA. Counted in this sample were some 150,000 clones; around three quarters of them appeared once. Together, the top ten hold about 2.5% of the sample.

Worth noting for this clone: Its antigen has not been determined. No much larger clone exists at a distance of one base, and base qualities are not known.

Via the germline V gene, CDR1 is MDHEN and CDR2 SYDVKM. The CDR3, cysteine through phenylalanine, is 16 amino acids long. Kept here is only the CDR3 DNA, which spans 48 bases and is read in frame from base 1. V lost 0 bases and J lost 0 bases, and the count of bases not matched to a germline gene is 2. The chain couples TRBV28 to TRBJ1-1, with 9 middle bases fitting TRBD1. Source material: PBMCs. This TCR was sampled from a woman in her 50s in good health and CMV-seronegative. The DNA sequence is TGTGCCAGCAGTTTATGGGGACAGGGAATGAACACTGAAGCTTTCTTT. This yields the protein CASSLWGQGMNTEAFF.